The rows below give T cell receptor beta chains drawn from one sample of a study of preoperative IRX-2 immunotherapy in early breast cancer. Sequencing was performed with immunoSEQ multiplex PCR; in TCRdb, only in-frame clones are kept and a portion is missing. The sample has over 25,000 clones; roughly four fifths are singletons. The material sequenced was lymph node tissue, taken after IRX-2 immunotherapy. These receptors were taken from a human donor with breast cancer. The CDR3 runs from the conserved cysteine through the conserved F or W. A D gene is named only where the DNA matches it firmly. Expanded clones get a size class; other rows say once, few or many, or leave the size out.

j_gene | abundance | d_gene | v_gene | len | CDR3aa | CDR3nt
TRBJ2-1 | - | TRBD1 | TRBV15 | 16 | CATSRSQGSSYNEQFF | TGTGCCACCAGCAGGTCACAGGGGAGCTCCTACAATGAGCAGTTCTTC
TRBJ2-4 | - | - | TRBV19 | 15 | CASSIGSPTKNIQYF | TGTGCCAGTAGTATTGGGTCCCCGACCAAAAACATTCAGTACTTC
TRBJ1-2 | once | - | TRBV19 | 13 | CASSNRTPYGYTF | TGTGCCAGTAGTAACAGGACCCCCTATGGCTACACCTTC
TRBJ1-3 | - | TRBD1 | TRBV6-4 | 13 | CATLTGGQNTIYF | TGTGCCACCCTAACAGGGGGCCAAAACACCATATATTTT
TRBJ1-1 | - | - | TRBV19 | 15 | CASSPDGIRNTEAFF | TGTGCCAGTAGTCCGGATGGGATTAGGAACACTGAAGCTTTCTTT
TRBJ2-3 | - | TRBD1 | TRBV14 | 15 | CASSPRTGSTDTQYF | TGTGCCAGCAGCCCTCGGACAGGGAGCACAGATACGCAGTATTTT
TRBJ1-1 | - | - | TRBV12-1 | 13 | CASSFNHGTEAFF | TGTGCCAGCAGCTTTAACCACGGGACTGAAGCTTTCTTT
TRBJ1-4 | once | - | TRBV6-7 | 14 | CASSYGATNEKLFF | TGTGCCAGCAGTTACGGTGCAACTAATGAAAAACTGTTTTTT
TRBJ1-1 | - | - | TRBV19 | 14 | CASRPPGMNTEAFF | TGTGCCAGCAGACCGCCGGGGATGAACACTGAAGCTTTCTTT
TRBJ2-3 | - | - | TRBV6-1 | 14 | CASSEMRSSDTQYF | TGTGCCAGCAGTGAAATGAGATCATCAGATACGCAGTATTTT
TRBJ2-7 | - | - | TRBV6-8 | 13 | CASTKGASYEQYF | TGTGCCAGCACGAAAGGGGCCAGCTACGAGCAGTACTTC
TRBJ2-2 | - | - | TRBV5-1 | 16 | CASSWGLIANTEELFF | TGCGCCAGCAGCTGGGGTTTGATAGCGAACACCGAGGAGCTGTTTTTT
TRBJ2-1 | - | - | TRBV6-8 | 15 | CAIRVRAPPHDEQFF | TGTGCCATCAGAGTAAGAGCCCCGCCACACGATGAGCAGTTCTTC
TRBJ1-2 | once | TRBD1 | TRBV5-1 | 15 | CASSLDGTAFYGYTF | TGCGCCAGCAGCTTGGATGGGACAGCCTTCTATGGCTACACCTTC
TRBJ2-1 | - | - | TRBV12-1 | 15 | CASSVPGQGAGEQFF | TGTGCCAGCAGCGTTCCGGGACAGGGGGCTGGGGAGCAGTTCTTC
TRBJ1-1 | - | TRBD1 | TRBV6-8 | 12 | CAIRDSSTEAFF | TGTGCCATCAGGGACAGCAGCACTGAAGCTTTCTTT
TRBJ1-3 | few | - | TRBV6-8 | 15 | CASSYSTTGVSTIYF | TGTGCCAGCAGTTACTCGACGACGGGGGTTAGCACCATATATTTT
TRBJ2-5 | - | TRBD1 | TRBV19 | 16 | CASSTAGQGARETQYF | TGTGCCAGTAGTACGGCTGGACAGGGGGCACGGGAGACCCAGTACTTC
TRBJ2-3 | - | - | TRBV7-4 | 14 | CASSVGTRTDTQYF | TGTGCCAGCAGCGTCGGGACACGCACAGATACGCAGTATTTT
TRBJ1-6 | - | - | TRBV18 | 15 | CASSPPQGRFSPLHF | TGTGCCAGCTCACCACCGCAGGGGCGGTTTTCACCCCTCCACTTT
TRBJ2-3 | - | - | TRBV10-3 | 17 | CAISESGSGYSTDTQYF | TGTGCCATCAGTGAGTCGGGGAGCGGATATAGCACAGATACGCAGTATTTT
TRBJ1-1 | - | TRBD1 | TRBV19 | 17 | CASRGRTGIFLNTEAFF | TGTGCCAGTAGAGGGCGGACAGGGATCTTCCTAAACACTGAAGCTTTCTTT
TRBJ1-5 | once | - | TRBV6-8 | 14 | CASSRNEVNQPQHF | TGTGCCAGCAGTAGGAATGAAGTTAATCAGCCCCAGCATTTT
TRBJ2-1 | - | TRBD2 | TRBV23-1 | 13 | CASSLGTNNEQFF | TGCGCCAGCAGCCTCGGGACTAATAATGAGCAGTTCTTC
TRBJ1-1 | - | TRBD1 | TRBV18 | 15 | CASSKGQGAHTEAFF | TGTGCCAGCTCAAAGGGACAGGGGGCCCACACTGAAGCTTTCTTT
TRBJ1-2 | - | - | TRBV11-3 | 19 | CASSSDPGRRVKANYGYTF | TGTGCCAGCAGCTCGGACCCGGGACGTCGCGTTAAAGCTAACTATGGCTACACCTTC
TRBJ2-3 | - | TRBD2 | TRBV6-8 | 17 | CASSESGLAGGTDTQYF | TGTGCCAGCAGCGAAAGCGGACTAGCGGGGGGCACAGATACGCAGTATTTT
TRBJ1-2 | once | - | TRBV6-8 | 16 | CASSDGFSGQNYGYTF | TGTGCCAGCAGTGATGGGTTTTCTGGACAAAACTATGGCTACACCTTC
TRBJ1-3 | once | - | TRBV30 | 13 | CAWSVNSGNTIYF | TGTGCCTGGAGCGTAAACTCTGGAAACACCATATATTTT